This T cell receptor beta chain appears in the sequencing data of a study of Graves' ophthalmopathy and Graves' hyperthyroidism. Study background: Peripheral blood sampling occurred at initial diagnosis, before any treatment. Findings and caveats of the study: Appearing in blood as well were most expanded thyroid clonotypes above 0.001 frequency.

TCR beta CDR3 regions were amplified from RNA transcripts. HTBI-primed first-round RT-PCR preceded second-round multiplex PCR. One entry per CDR3 protein results from TCRdb running MiXCR on the multiplex PCR reads. Found here are nearly 400,000 distinct CDR3 sequences, 15% to 20% of them singletons; the top ten hold 1.6%. CDR1 and CDR2 from the germline V gene are SGHVS and FQNEAQ. The CDR3 totals 17 residues. As to this clonotype: The antigen is unknown. Germline and junction disagree at one end, which may indicate a read error.

The clonotype was recovered from a woman aged 18-29 years with Graves' ophthalmopathy. Sequenced: peripheral blood. V and J are TRBV7-8 and TRBJ2-6, with D perhaps assigned TRBD1 or TRBD2 (5 bases each). The chain's CDR3 is CASSFRGSDSGANVLTF. The DNA of the CDR3 is TGTGCCAGCAGCTTCCGGGGTTCAGACTCTGGGGCCAACGTCCTGACCTTC.